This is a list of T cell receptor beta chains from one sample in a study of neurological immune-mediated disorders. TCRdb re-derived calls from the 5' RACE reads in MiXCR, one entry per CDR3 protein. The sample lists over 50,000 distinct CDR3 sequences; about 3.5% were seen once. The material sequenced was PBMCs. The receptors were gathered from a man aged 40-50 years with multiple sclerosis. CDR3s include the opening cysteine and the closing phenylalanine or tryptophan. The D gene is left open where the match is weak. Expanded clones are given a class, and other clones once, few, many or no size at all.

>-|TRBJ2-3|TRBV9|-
TGTGCCAGCAGCGTAGAGCTCGGGGTCACAGATACGCAGTATTTT
CASSVELGVTDTQYF
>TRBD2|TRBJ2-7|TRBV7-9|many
TGTGCCAGCAGCTTAGGGCTCTGGGGAGGGACCAAGTCCTACGAGCAGTACTTC
CASSLGLWGGTKSYEQYF
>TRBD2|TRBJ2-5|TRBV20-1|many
TGCAGTGCTAGCTGGGCGGGGGGGCCAGAGACCCAGTACTTC
CSASWAGGPETQYF
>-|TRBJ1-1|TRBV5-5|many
TGTGCCAGCAGCCCGGAGGGGGATCGGACTGAAGCTTTCTTT
CASSPEGDRTEAFF
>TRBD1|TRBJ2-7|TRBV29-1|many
TGCAGCGTTGGCGGGACAGGGGGCTTGGGTGAGCAGTACTTC
CSVGGTGGLGEQYF
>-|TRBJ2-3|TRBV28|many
TGTGCCAGCAGTTTATCGCCGGACACCACAGATACGCAGTATTTT
CASSLSPDTTDTQYF
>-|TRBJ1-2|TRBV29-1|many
TGCAGCGTTGATGGCCAGGGGAATGGCTACACCTTC
CSVDGQGNGYTF
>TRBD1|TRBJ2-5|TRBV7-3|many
TGTGCCAGCAGCCGTAGGACAGGGTGGGGGGAGACCCAGTACTTC
CASSRRTGWGETQYF
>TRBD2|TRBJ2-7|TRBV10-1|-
TGCGCCAGCAGTGAGTCGGGAGCTACAATCGGGGGGGAGCAGTACTTC
CASSESGATIGGEQYF
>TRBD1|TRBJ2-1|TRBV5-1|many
TGCGCCAGCAGCTTGGGACAGGGGGTGAATGAGCAGTTCTTC
CASSLGQGVNEQFF
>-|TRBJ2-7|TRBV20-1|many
TGCAGTGCTAGAGACAGGGGTGCATCCTACGAGCAGTACTTC
CSARDRGASYEQYF
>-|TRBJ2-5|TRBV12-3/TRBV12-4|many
TGTGCCAGCAGACCCCAGGGCCAAGAGACCCAGTACTTC
CASRPQGQETQYF
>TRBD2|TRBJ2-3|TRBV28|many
TGTGCCAGCAGTAAGACTAGCGGGGGGGTTCCCGATGCGCAGTATTTT
CASSKTSGGVPDAQYF
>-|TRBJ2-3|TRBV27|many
TGTGCCAGCAGTTACCGGGGCACAGATACGCAGTATTTT
CASSYRGTDTQYF
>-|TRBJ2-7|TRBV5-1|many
TGCGCCAGCAGCTTGGAAGGACGACGGATCTCCTACGAGCAGTACTTC
CASSLEGRRISYEQYF
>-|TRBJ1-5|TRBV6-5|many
TGTGCCAGCGCCAAATCGATTCAAGTGGCCCAGCCCCAGAATTTT
CASAKSIQVAQPQNF
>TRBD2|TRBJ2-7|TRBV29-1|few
TGCAGCGTTGAATGGGGGGGAAAGGGCCGGGAGCAGTACTTC
CSVEWGGKGREQYF
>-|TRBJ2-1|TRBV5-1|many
TGCGCCAGCAGCCTCGGCCTTAGCGGAGTGGATGAGCAGTTCTTC
CASSLGLSGVDEQFF
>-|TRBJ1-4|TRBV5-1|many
TGCGCCAGCAGCTTGGCGGGGGCCGTTAATGAAAAACTGTTTTTT
CASSLAGAVNEKLFF
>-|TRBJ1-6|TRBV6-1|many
TGTGCCAGCAACTCACCCCTCCACTTT
CASNSPLHF
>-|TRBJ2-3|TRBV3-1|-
TGTGCCAGCAGCCAGGACGATCGGGGATCAGATACGCAGTATTTT
CASSQDDRGSDTQYF
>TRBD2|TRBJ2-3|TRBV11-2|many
TGTGCCAGCAGCTACCTAGCGGGGGCCCCCACAGATACGCAGTATTTT
CASSYLAGAPTDTQYF
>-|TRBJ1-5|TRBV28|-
TGTGCCAGCAGTTTGACGGGAGCTTCGCGGCCCCGGCATTTT
CASSLTGASRPRHF
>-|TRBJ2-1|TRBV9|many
TGTGCCAGCAGCGTAGCCCCCAGCTCCAATGAGCAGTTCTTC
CASSVAPSSNEQFF
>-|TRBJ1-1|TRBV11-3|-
TGTGCCAGCAGCTTAGATCCGGAGGGGTCCACTGAAGCTTTCTTT
CASSLDPEGSTEAFF
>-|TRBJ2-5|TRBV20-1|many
TGCAGTGCCCCCCGGGCCGGGGGTGGGACCCAGTACTTC
CSAPRAGGGTQYF
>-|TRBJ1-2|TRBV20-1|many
TGCAGTGCTAGAGAGTATGGCTACACCTTC
CSAREYGYTF
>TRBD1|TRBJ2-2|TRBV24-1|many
TGTGCCACCAGTGATTTAGGGACAGGGGGAGGGGGATACACCGGGGAGCTGTTTTTT
CATSDLGTGGGGYTGELFF
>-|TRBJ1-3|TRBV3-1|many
TGTGCCAGCAGCCAAAGCAACACCATATATTTT
CASSQSNTIYF
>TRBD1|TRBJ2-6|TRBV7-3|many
TGTGCCAGCAGCTTATCGGGACAGGGGGCCGGGGCCAACGTCCTGACTTTC
CASSLSGQGAGANVLTF
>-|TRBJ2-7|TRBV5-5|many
TGTGCCAGCAGCTTGATTTTCGGGGGCTACGAGCAGTACTTC
CASSLIFGGYEQYF
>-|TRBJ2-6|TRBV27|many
TGTGCCAGCAGTTTAAATGGGGCCAACGTCCTGACTTTC
CASSLNGANVLTF
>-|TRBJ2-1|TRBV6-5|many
TGTGCCAGCAGCTCGGGTATGGTAAGGTTTCGCAATGAGCAGTTCTTC
CASSSGMVRFRNEQFF
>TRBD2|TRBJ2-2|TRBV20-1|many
TGCAGTGCTCAGCTAGCGGGGGACGCGAACACCGGGGAGCTGTTTTTT
CSAQLAGDANTGELFF
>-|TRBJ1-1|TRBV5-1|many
TGCGCCAGCAACTGGGACACGAACACTGAAGCTTTCTTT
CASNWDTNTEAFF
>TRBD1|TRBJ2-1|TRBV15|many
TGTGCCACCAGCAGTCCACAGGGGGCGGGCTACAATGAGCAGTTCTTC
CATSSPQGAGYNEQFF
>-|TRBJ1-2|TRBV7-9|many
TGTGCCAGCAGCTTAGTACAGATCAACTATGGCTACACCTTC
CASSLVQINYGYTF
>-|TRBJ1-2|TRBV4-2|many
TGTGCCAGCAGCCAAGAAGTAAGGCAGGGCCCGCTCTATGGCTACACCTTC
CASSQEVRQGPLYGYTF
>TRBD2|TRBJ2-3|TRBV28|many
TGTGCCAGCAGGCCACCCACCGCGGGGGGTTCAGATACGCAGTATTTT
CASRPPTAGGSDTQYF
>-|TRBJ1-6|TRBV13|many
TGTGCCAGCAGCGCACAGATTTCACCCCTCCACTTT
CASSAQISPLHF
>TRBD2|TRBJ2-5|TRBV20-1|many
TGCAGTGCTAGAGTTGGGACTAGCTGGGAGACCCAGTACTTC
CSARVGTSWETQYF
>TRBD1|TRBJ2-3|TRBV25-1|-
TGTGCCAGCAGTGACCGGACAGGGCGTCCCTCTAGCACAGATACGCAGTATTTT
CASSDRTGRPSSTDTQYF
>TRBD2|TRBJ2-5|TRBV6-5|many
TGTGCCAGCAGGAGATTTTACTCTAGCGGGGGGGCAGAGACCCAGTACTTC
CASRRFYSSGGAETQYF
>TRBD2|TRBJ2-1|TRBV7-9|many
TGTGCCAGCAGCCTAGGACTAGCGGGGGGCAATGAGCAGTTCTTC
CASSLGLAGGNEQFF
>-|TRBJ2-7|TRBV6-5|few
TGTGCCAGCAGTTACGAAAGCACCTACGAGCAGTACTTC
CASSYESTYEQYF